This entry lists 28 T cell receptor beta chains sequenced from one sample in a study of blood T cell repertoires in COVID-19. The assay was immunoSEQ multiplex PCR, and TCRdb's table has in-frame clones only and misses some. The table lists 300,000 to 450,000 clones, about 90% of them singletons. Specimen: PBMCs or T cells enriched from blood (not recorded which). These receptors originate from a man in his forties or fifties in a cohort exposed to, infected with or recovered from COVID-19 (not recorded which).

This rearrangement joins TRBV5-1 to TRBJ1-4; 8 nucleotides align to TRBD1. Germline V gene lookup returns CDR1 SGHRS and CDR2 YFSETQ. J lost 1 base, V lost 0 bases, and 5 bases had no gene match. The CDR3 runs to 17 residues. The CDR3 reads CASSLAAGGRTNEKLFF. The CDR3 coding sequence is TGCGCCAGCAGCTTGGCCGCAGGGGGCAGAACTAATGAAAAACTGTTTTTT.

The rearrangement joins TRBV28 to TRBJ1-2; 8 bases agree with TRBD1. The germline CDR1 and CDR2 sequences are MDHEN and SYDVKM. The CDR3 totals 14 residues. V lost 3 bases, J lost 7 bases, and 7 bases stayed unmatched. The CDR3 nucleotides read TGTGCCAGCAGTTTGGTCCAGGGGGCGCGTGGCTACACCTTC. Amino acid sequence: CASSLVQGARGYTF.

This clone was seen just once. The chain carries TRBV29-1 and TRBJ2-3; 12 nucleotides agree with TRBD2. This CDR3 comprises 15 residues. J gave up 5 bases and V 6 bases, and 9 bases lay outside the gene matches. CDR1 and CDR2 from the germline V gene are SQVTM and ANQGSEA. CDR3 sequence reads: CSVATSGRMGDTQYF. DNA for the CDR3: TGCAGCGTGGCGACTAGCGGGAGAATGGGAGATACGCAGTATTTT.

This clone was picked up a small number of times. The V and J genes are TRBV5-7 and TRBJ2-2, with 7 bases that match TRBD2. TRBV5-7 is an ORF; its function is uncertain. The CDR3 spans 16 residues. J lost 1 base, V lost 1 base, and 4 bases had no gene match. Here the CDR3 reads CASSLSGGENTGELFF. The CDR3 coding sequence is TGTGCCAGCAGCTTGTCGGGGGGTGAGAACACCGGGGAGCTGTTTTTT.

This clone was seen a handful of times. The same CDR3 is also encoded by other DNA sequences in this sample. This chain joins TRBV5-5 and TRBJ1-3; tentatively, D is TRBD1 (5 bases). Germline CDR1 and CDR2: SGHKS and YYEKEE (reference sequence). There are 14 residues in the CDR3. V lost 3 bases, J lost 0 bases, and 7 bases lay in between. The CDR3 spells CASSSGGSGNTIYF. In DNA form, the CDR3 reads TGTGCCAGCAGCTCCGGGGGCTCTGGAAACACCATATATTTT.

This clone has just a few counts. The rearrangement links TRBV27 to TRBJ2-2; D not certain. V lost 2 bases and J 7 bases, leaving 5 bases between the germline ends. Germline V gene sequence: CDR1 MNHEY, CDR2 SMNVEV (reference sequence). The CDR3 runs 12 residues. The CDR3, as DNA: TGTGCCAGCAGTTTACTCGGCGGGGAGCTGTTTTTT. Translation gives CASSLLGGELFF.

The chain couples TRBV5-1 to TRBJ1-1; 7 bases line up with TRBD1. The CDR3 has 16 amino acids. J gave up 3 bases and V 0 bases, and 8 bases lay outside the gene matches. The germline CDR1 and CDR2 sequences are SGHRS and YFSETQ. In nucleotides, the CDR3 is TGCGCCAGCAGCTTGGTCTCCGGGACAGTATACACTGAAGCTTTCTTT. Translating gives CASSLVSGTVYTEAFF. Based on the CDR3 plus reference TRBV5-1 and TRBJ1-1, the full variable domain is KAGVTQTPRYLIKTRGQQVTLSCSPISGHRSVSWYQQTPGQGLQFLFEYFSETQRNKGNFPGRFSGRQFSNSRSEMNVSTLELGDSALYLCASSLVSGTVYTEAFFGQGTRLTVV.

V usage is TRBV5-1 and J usage is TRBJ2-7, with 7 positions matching TRBD1. The V segment lost 0 bases and the J segment 4 bases; nucleotides outside the gene matches: 7. The length of the CDR3 is 15 residues. Germline lookup yields CDR1 SGHRS and CDR2 YFSETQ. CDR3: CASSLVSGGTYEQYF. The DNA of the CDR3 is TGCGCCAGCAGCTTGGTATCAGGGGGTACGTACGAGCAGTACTTC.

This clone has at least ten counts. J is TRBJ1-2 and V is TRBV3-1 (or the pseudogene TRBV3-2), with D possibly TRBD1 on 5 matching bases. The CDR3 is 17 residues long. Germline CDR1 and CDR2: LGHDT and YNNKEL (reference sequence). V lost 3 bases to trimming and J lost 2 bases, with 19 bases between them. CDR3 in amino acids: CASSQLPQRGGNYGYTF. The DNA for the CDR3 is TGTGCCAGCAGCCAGCTACCCCAACGGGGGGGGAACTATGGCTACACCTTC.

This chain joins TRBV4-2 and TRBJ1-1, with D tentatively TRBD1 (5 bases). Trimming cost V 0 bases and J 6 bases, with 14 bases left between them. The CDR3 contains 15 residues. Germline CDR1 LGHNA, CDR2 YNFKEQ. The CDR3 DNA follows: TGTGCCAGCAGCCAAGATTATCCGGGGGATGCTGAAGCTTTCTTT. This gives the protein CASSQDYPGDAEAFF.

This clone was observed once. The chain links TRBV9 to TRBJ1-4; 8 bases line up with TRBD1. V trimming: 0 bases; J trimming: 7 bases; junction bases outside the gene matches: 2. The CDR3 is made up of 14 amino acids. Germline lookup yields CDR1 SGDLS and CDR2 YYNGEE. This CDR3 reads CASSVGQGREKLFF. As DNA, the CDR3 is TGTGCCAGCAGCGTAGGACAGGGGCGTGAAAAACTGTTTTTT.

This clone was observed a single time. The CDR3 DNA sequence: TGTGCCAGCAGTGAAGGGCCCAGCGACACTGAAGCTTTCTTT. Its protein product is CASSEGPSDTEAFF. The chain carries TRBV2 and TRBJ1-1; no clear D. Germline V gives CDR1 SNHLY, CDR2 FYNNEI. Trimming cost V 1 base and J 3 bases, with 9 bases left between them. The CDR3 totals 14 residues.

The chain links TRBV10-2 to TRBJ2-1, with D tentatively TRBD1 (6 bases). The CDR3 consists of 13 residues. The V end lost 6 bases, the J end lost 2 bases, and 8 bases lay between the germline ends. Germline V gene lookup returns CDR1 WSHSY and CDR2 SAAADI. CDR3 coding DNA: TGCGCCAGCAGCGGACAGCCCTACAATGAGCAGTTCTTC. This translates into CASSGQPYNEQFF.

The sample holds one count of this clone. The V call is TRBV30, the J call TRBJ1-5; a weak D match, TRBD1 (6 bases). Germline V gives CDR1 GTSNPN, CDR2 SVGIG (reference sequence). Trimming cost V 5 bases and J 6 bases, with 11 bases left between them. The CDR3 is made up of 12 amino acids. In DNA form, the CDR3 reads TGTGCCTGGGCCTCAGGGGTTCAGCCCCAGCATTTT. This sequence encodes CAWASGVQPQHF.

V gene TRBV30 combines with J gene TRBJ1-5, with 7 bases lining up with TRBD1. Germline CDR1 and CDR2: GTSNPN and SVGIG (reference sequence). The CDR3 extends over 16 amino acids. The junction had 11 bases not matched to a gene; V was cut back by 2 bases and J by 4 bases. The CDR3 DNA sequence: TGTGCCTGGAGTCGCCCCGGGACAGTGGGGAATCAGCCCCAGCATTTT. It is translated as CAWSRPGTVGNQPQHF.

The chain uses TRBV3-1 (or the pseudogene TRBV3-2) and TRBJ2-1, with no clear D. CDR1 LGHDT and CDR2 YNNKEL come from the germline V gene (reference sequence). Trimming took off 5 bases at V and 8 bases at J, with 13 bases between the two ends. The CDR3 has 13 residues. DNA for the CDR3: TGTGCCAGCAGCGGAGTTGTAGACTATGAGCAGTTCTTC. Residues: CASSGVVDYEQFF.

V is TRBV7-9 and J is TRBJ2-1; 7 bases are a match to TRBD2. CDR1 SEHNR and CDR2 FQNEAQ come from the germline V gene (reference sequence). V dropped 7 bases and J dropped 2; count of bases not matched to a gene: 11. The CDR3 is made up of 16 amino acids. DNA for the CDR3: TGTGCCAGCATCCCGATCGCGGGAGAGCCCTACAATGAGCAGTTCTTC. Amino acid sequence: CASIPIAGEPYNEQFF.

This clone was detected only once. The chain links TRBV10-3 to TRBJ2-7; a weak D match, TRBD2 (5 bases). Germline CDR1 and CDR2: ENHRY and SYGVKD. CDR3 length equals 14 residues. Trimming took off 8 bases at V and 0 bases at J, with 14 bases between the two ends. CDR3 residues: CAIRGGPSSYEQYF. Written as DNA, the CDR3 is TGTGCCATCCGCGGCGGGCCAAGCTCCTACGAGCAGTACTTC.

The chain carries TRBV5-1 and TRBJ2-7; TRBD2 matches at 12 bases. The CDR3 totals 16 residues. V trimming: 4 bases; J trimming: 4 bases; junction bases outside the gene matches: 9. Germline CDR1 and CDR2: SGHRS and YFSETQ. The DNA of the CDR3 is TGCGCCAGCAGCCGATCGACTAGCGGGAGTAGGTACGAGCAGTACTTC. Encoded protein: CASSRSTSGSRYEQYF.

This clone appeared a single time. This chain links TRBV3-1 (or the pseudogene TRBV3-2) with TRBJ2-3; 12 bases are shared with TRBD2. Germline V lookup: CDR1 LGHDT, CDR2 YNNKEL (reference sequence). The ends lost 6 bases at V and 6 bases at J; junction bases unmatched: 7. CDR3 length equals 15 residues. In DNA form, the CDR3 reads TGTGCCAGCAGTAACGGACTAGCGGGACCCGATACGCAGTATTTT. It encodes CASSNGLAGPDTQYF.

This rearrangement joins TRBV7-9 to TRBJ1-6, with 10 bases lining up with TRBD1. The CDR3 loop spans 16 amino acids. After removal of 1 base from V and 7 bases from J, the junction contained 4 bases not matched to a gene. Germline loops: CDR1 SEHNR, CDR2 FQNEAQ (reference sequence). CDR3 in amino acids: CASSLGRTGGNSPLHF. CDR3 DNA: TGTGCCAGCAGCTTAGGTCGGACAGGGGGGAATTCACCCCTCCACTTT.

The chain joins TRBV27 to TRBJ2-3, with 11 bases that match TRBD2. In germline, CDR1 is MNHEY, CDR2 SMNVEV (reference sequence). J lost 3 bases, V lost 6 bases, and 8 bases had no gene match. The length of the CDR3 is 16 residues. CDR3 sequence (DNA): TGTGCCAGCAGCCGAACTAGCGGGAGTTATACAGATACGCAGTATTTT. This translates into CASSRTSGSYTDTQYF.

In regard to this clone: The sample carries other DNA sequences with the same CDR3. The chain carries TRBV25-1 and TRBJ2-1; D might be TRBD2 (5 bases). With 0 bases removed from V and 6 bases from J, the gap between germline ends came to 9 bases. This CDR3 is built from 14 residues. The V gene's germline CDR1 is MGHDK and CDR2 SYGVNS. CDR3 sequence (DNA): TGTGCCAGCAGTGAATATCGGGGTTCCAATGAGCAGTTCTTC. Its translation: CASSEYRGSNEQFF.

V usage is TRBV7-8 and J usage is TRBJ1-6, with 8 bases aligning to TRBD1. V was clipped by 1 base and J by 4 bases; unmatched bases: 6. The CDR3 consists of 17 residues. The V gene's germline CDR1 is SGHVS and CDR2 FQNEAQ. DNA of the CDR3: TGTGCCAGCAGCTTAGTCTTCCGGACAGGGTATAATTCACCCCTCCACTTT. Protein sequence: CASSLVFRTGYNSPLHF. Complete variable domain (other parts from reference TRBV7-8 and TRBJ1-6): GAGVSQSPRYKVAKRGQDVALRCDPISGHVSLFWYQQALGQGPEFLTYFQNEAQLDKSGLPSDRFFAERPEGSVSTLKIQRTQQEDSAVYLCASSLVFRTGYNSPLHFGNGTRLTVT.

This chain connects TRBV19 to TRBJ1-1, with a possible D match to TRBD1 (5 bases). There are 16 residues in the CDR3. V dropped 5 bases and J dropped 1 base, with 17 bases sitting between them. Germline CDR1 and CDR2: LNHDA and SQIVND (reference sequence). CDR3 sequence: CASSPENRRENTEAFF. The CDR3 DNA follows: TGTGCCAGTAGTCCTGAAAACCGCAGGGAGAACACTGAAGCTTTCTTT.

The CDR3, as DNA: TGTGCCAGCAGTGCACCACCGGGACAGGGGGTTGATGGTGAAAAACTGTTTTTT. Translation: CASSAPPGQGVDGEKLFF. This sequence joins TRBV6-1 and TRBJ1-4, with 11 bases matching TRBD1. CDR3 length equals 18 residues. The J segment lost 7 bases and the V segment lost 4 bases, leaving 14 bases of the junction unmatched. Germline V gene lookup returns CDR1 MNHNS and CDR2 SASEGT.

J is TRBJ2-2 and V is TRBV9, with 7 bases lining up with TRBD1. The CDR3 sequence is 15 residues long. Germline assignment: CDR1 SGDLS and CDR2 YYNGEE. The junction had 6 bases not matched to a gene; V was cut back by 0 bases and J by 7 bases. The CDR3 reads CASSVVGGAGGELFF. The CDR3 DNA reads TGTGCCAGCAGCGTAGTAGGGGGCGCGGGCGGGGAGCTGTTTTTT.

This chain connects TRBV30 to TRBJ2-2; no definite D call. Per germline, CDR1 GTSNPN and CDR2 SVGIG (reference sequence). The CDR3 runs to 11 residues. Trimming pared 8 bases from V and 6 bases from J, leaving 10 bases between. CDR3 bases: TGTGCCCGCGCTAGGTCCGGGGAGCTGTTTTTT. Its protein product is CARARSGELFF.